Listed here are 29 T cell receptor beta chains from one sample, sequenced in a study of T cell changes during pregnancy in multiple sclerosis. Clones were sequenced by immunoSEQ multiplex PCR, and TCRdb holds only the in-frame ones, with some missing. The sample gives fewer than 35,000 clones, around 90% of which show up once; around 2.8% is in the top ten. Sequencing used CD4+ T cells from peripheral blood mononuclear cells, obtained in the third trimester of pregnancy. The receptors were sampled from a female donor in good health, enrolled as a control in a pregnancy study.

This clone was counted once. V gene TRBV5-4 combines with J gene TRBJ1-2; the match to TRBD1 covers 7 bases. The germline gives CDR1 SGHNT, CDR2 YYREEE (reference sequence). J gave up 7 bases and V 4 bases, and 7 bases lay outside the gene matches. This CDR3 contains 13 residues. The CDR3 sequence: CASSTGQAGGYTF. As DNA, the CDR3 is TGTGCCAGCAGCACTGGACAGGCTGGTGGCTACACCTTC.

V usage is TRBV15 and J usage is TRBJ1-1; 10 bases agree with TRBD1. CDR1 is LNHNV and CDR2 is YYDKDF in the germline V gene (reference sequence). With V trimmed by 0 bases and J by 8 bases, 3 bases remained unmatched. The CDR3 is made up of 14 amino acids. The CDR3 protein is CATSRDLGQGEAFF. DNA of the CDR3: TGTGCCACCAGCAGAGATCTGGGACAGGGGGAAGCTTTCTTT.

The chain couples TRBV5-1 to TRBJ2-7; no firm D call. CDR1 SGHRS and CDR2 YFSETQ come from the germline V gene. V gave up 6 bases and J gave up 2 bases, with 9 bases separating them. The CDR3 is made up of 12 amino acids. The CDR3 DNA sequence: TGCGCCAGCACCGACACGGCCTACGAGCAGTACTTC. Encoded protein: CASTDTAYEQYF.

The chain joins TRBV4-1 to TRBJ2-1; 13 nucleotides match TRBD2. The CDR3 runs to 17 residues. Trimming at V came to 1 base and at J to 9 bases, leaving 9 bases not matched to a gene. The germline V gene has CDR1 MGHRA and CDR2 YSYEKL. The CDR3 DNA sequence: TGCGCCAGCAGCCAAGCCTCAGGACTAGCGGGAGAAGGTGAGCAGTTCTTC. It yields the protein CASSQASGLAGEGEQFF.

The chain is built from TRBV4-2 and TRBJ1-1, with D possibly being TRBD1 (6 bases). V was shortened by 5 bases and J by 4 bases, with 17 bases between the two germline ends. The CDR3 contains 15 residues. CDR1 LGHNA and CDR2 YNFKEQ come from the germline V gene. CDR3 DNA: TGTGCCAGCAGCTCAACCGGGGTAGGGGGCACTGAAGCTTTCTTT. It is translated as CASSSTGVGGTEAFF.

The chain employs TRBV14 and TRBJ2-6, with no clear D. Germline V gives CDR1 SGHDN, CDR2 FVKESK. The CDR3 totals 15 residues. Trimming left V 3 bases short and J 0 bases short, with 6 bases between. CDR3 sequence reads: CASSHTVSGANVLTF. Here the CDR3 DNA reads TGTGCCAGCAGCCATACGGTCTCTGGGGCCAACGTCCTGACTTTC.

This chain connects TRBV9 to TRBJ1-2; the D is unclear. The CDR3 loop spans 12 amino acids. From germline, CDR1 is SGDLS and CDR2 YYNGEE. Trimming pared 4 bases from V and 9 bases from J, leaving 13 bases between. CDR3 DNA sequence: TGTGCCAGCAGCCCTATTGCGGGGAGCTACACCTTC. This encodes CASSPIAGSYTF.

This clone was found once. The rearrangement uses TRBV29-1 and TRBJ2-3; 9 bases are shared with TRBD1. The CDR3 length is 14 residues. Germline trimming cut 7 bases from V and 5 bases from J; bases unmatched to any gene: 10. The germline V gene has CDR1 SQVTM and CDR2 ANQGSEA. CDR3 sequence: CSAGTGYMEDTQYF. The CDR3 coding sequence is TGCAGCGCCGGGACAGGGTATATGGAAGATACGCAGTATTTT.

The V call is TRBV15, the J call TRBJ2-5; no clear D. The CDR3 has 13 residues. V shed 0 bases and J shed 4 bases, with 6 bases lying between them. Germline CDR1 is LNHNV and CDR2 is YYDKDF (reference sequence). The CDR3 DNA reads as TGTGCCACCAGCAGAGATCGCGGAGAGACCCAGTACTTC. Amino acids: CATSRDRGETQYF.

This rearrangement joins TRBV29-1 to TRBJ1-5, with D maybe TRBD1 (5 bases). This CDR3 region has 13 residues. The V gene's germline CDR1 is SQVTM and CDR2 ANQGSEA. Trimming removed 4 bases from V and 0 bases from J, with 7 bases in between. CDR3 bases: TGCAGCGTTGCAGGGAATAGCAATCAGCCCCAGCATTTT. It codes for CSVAGNSNQPQHF. The full variable domain, with the rest looked up from reference TRBV29-1 and TRBJ1-5, is SAVISQKPSRDICQRGTSLTIQCQVDSQVTMMFWYRQQPGQSLTLIATANQGSEATYESGFVIDKFPISRPNLTFSTLTVSNMSPEDSSIYLCSVAGNSNQPQHFGDGTRLSIL.

This clone has only one observation. V and J are TRBV5-1 and TRBJ2-5, with TRBD2 identical over 15 bases. This CDR3 spans 17 amino acids. Unmatched junction bases numbered 5, after V lost 0 bases and J lost 5 bases. The V gene's germline CDR1 is SGHRS and CDR2 YFSETQ. The CDR3 DNA is TGCGCCAGCAGCTTGGCCCGGACTAGCGGGGGGGACGAGACCCAGTACTTC. Encoded protein: CASSLARTSGGDETQYF.

V is TRBV4-1 and J is TRBJ2-7, with D uncertain. The CDR3 spans 16 residues. V lost 2 bases and J 0 bases, leaving 14 bases between the germline ends. Germline V CDR1 and CDR2: MGHRA, YSYEKL. CDR3: CASSQYNLRGSYEQYF. The CDR3 nucleotides read TGCGCCAGCAGCCAATATAATCTTCGCGGCTCCTACGAGCAGTACTTC.

The chain has TRBV7-9 and TRBJ2-5, with a possible D match to TRBD1 (6 bases). CDR3 length: 14 amino acids. Trimming pared 6 bases from V and 4 bases from J, leaving 15 bases between. Germline CDR1 is SEHNR and CDR2 is FQNEAQ (reference sequence). The CDR3 loop reads CASSMGQGRETQYF. The CDR3 bases are TGTGCCAGCAGTATGGGGCAGGGGCGAGAGACCCAGTACTTC.

In the case of this clone: The junction does not match germline at one end; this may be a read error. The V and J genes are TRBV28 and TRBJ2-2; D is possibly TRBD2 (5 bases). This CDR3 spans 14 amino acids. In germline, CDR1 is MDHEN, CDR2 SYDVKM. CDR3 coding DNA: TGTGCCAGCAGTCGCGACGGGAACCCCGGGGAGCTGTTTTTT. This gives the protein CASSRDGNPGELFF.

This clone was picked up one time. The V call is TRBV5-4, the J call TRBJ1-1; possibly TRBD1 for D (5 bases). Germline CDR1 SGHNT, CDR2 YYREEE (reference sequence). The V end was cut by 2 bases, the J end by 0 bases, with 11 bases between. This CDR3 has 15 residues. The CDR3 loop reads CASSFFRAMNTEAFF. The CDR3 DNA reads as TGTGCCAGCAGCTTTTTCAGGGCAATGAACACTGAAGCTTTCTTT.

The chain combines TRBV10-1 with TRBJ2-2, with unresolved D. Trimming pared 2 bases from V and 2 bases from J, leaving 6 bases between. From germline, CDR1 is WNHNN and CDR2 SYGVQD (reference sequence). The CDR3 is 14 residues long. CDR3 nucleotide sequence: TGCGCCAGCAGTGAGCAACTTAACACCGGGGAGCTGTTTTTT. Protein: CASSEQLNTGELFF.

The V and J genes are TRBV19 and TRBJ2-4, with 8 positions matching TRBD2. The germline CDR1 and CDR2 sequences are LNHDA and SQIVND (reference sequence). This CDR3 has 13 residues. With V trimmed by 7 bases and J by 6 bases, 5 bases remained unmatched. The CDR3, as DNA: TGTGCCAGTAAGGCGGGGGGCATAAACATTCAGTACTTC. Translating it yields CASKAGGINIQYF.

V is TRBV10-3 and J is TRBJ1-1, with 7 positions matching TRBD1. This CDR3 has 14 residues. Trimming took 6 bases from V and 7 from J; bases not matched to a gene: 11. Germline CDR1 reads ENHRY; CDR2 reads SYGVKD. The CDR3 loop reads CAIRGQSQTNEAFF. Written as DNA, the CDR3 is TGTGCCATCAGGGGACAGAGTCAAACAAATGAAGCTTTCTTT.

The chain carries TRBV19 and TRBJ2-4; 8 bases are shared with TRBD1. J lost 6 bases, V lost 5 bases, and 6 bases had no gene match. This CDR3 has 14 residues. Germline CDR1 and CDR2: LNHDA and SQIVND (reference sequence). Written as DNA, the CDR3 is TGTGCCAGTAGTTCTCCCGGACAGGGAAACATTCAGTACTTC. Residues: CASSSPGQGNIQYF.

This chain joins TRBV7-9 and TRBJ2-5; TRBD2 aligns across 8 bases. Germline CDR1 and CDR2: SEHNR and FQNEAQ (reference sequence). Trimming cost V 3 bases and J 4 bases; bases outside gene matches: 1. The CDR3 covers 13 residues. The CDR3 DNA reads as TGTGCCAGCAGCTTCGGGGGGGGAGAGACCCAGTACTTC. It specifies CASSFGGGETQYF.

This chain joins TRBV6-6 and TRBJ2-7, with TRBD2 matching 8 bases. The CDR3 spans 15 residues. The V segment lost 0 bases and the J segment 6 bases; nucleotides outside the gene matches: 7. Germline values: CDR1 MNHNY, CDR2 SVGAGI (reference sequence). CDR3 coding DNA: TGTGCCAGCAGTTACTCGACAGCGGGAGTTTTCGAGCAGTACTTC. This encodes CASSYSTAGVFEQYF.

The chain links TRBV6-5 to TRBJ2-7; TRBD1 matches 12 bases. CDR1 and CDR2 from the germline V gene are MNHEY and SVGAGI. V was clipped by 0 bases and J by 6 bases; unmatched bases: 3. This CDR3 comprises 15 residues. The CDR3 loop reads CASSYSGTGGGEQYF. CDR3 nucleotide sequence: TGTGCCAGCAGTTACTCGGGGACAGGGGGCGGCGAGCAGTACTTC.

The chain uses TRBV30 and TRBJ2-7; the match to TRBD1 covers 7 bases. With V trimmed by 6 bases and J by 7 bases, 18 bases remained unmatched. The CDR3 consists of 15 residues. Germline CDR1 GTSNPN, CDR2 SVGIG (reference sequence). The CDR3 DNA follows: TGTGCCTGCCTCGCCCGGACAGGCGCCCCGGGGGAGCAGTACTTC. Translating gives CACLARTGAPGEQYF.

This clone was detected once. The chain carries TRBV6-6 and TRBJ1-2, with D tentatively TRBD1 (5 bases). From germline, CDR1 is MNHNY and CDR2 SVGAGI (reference sequence). The CDR3 runs 14 residues. The V and J ends lost 5 bases and 0 bases respectively, with 10 bases between them. Written as DNA, the CDR3 is TGTGCCAGCAGTACCGGGGGGGCTAACTATGGCTACACCTTC. Translating gives CASSTGGANYGYTF.

This clone was seen more than once but under ten times. The gene calls are TRBV29-1 and TRBJ1-1, with D perhaps matching TRBD1 (6 bases). CDR3 length: 9 residues. The germline gives CDR1 SQVTM, CDR2 ANQGSEA. Trimming pared 7 bases from V and 8 bases from J, leaving 8 bases between. CDR3 DNA sequence: TGCAGCGCACAGGGAGAAGCTTTCTTT. As protein: CSAQGEAFF.

This rearrangement joins TRBV15 to TRBJ1-2; D is possibly TRBD1 (5 bases). V dropped 0 bases and J dropped 7 bases, with 6 bases sitting between them. CDR1 and CDR2 from the germline V gene are LNHNV and YYDKDF (reference sequence). The CDR3 is 12 amino acids. The CDR3 DNA reads TGTGCCACCAGCAGAGACCAGGGTGGCTACACCTTC. This codes for CATSRDQGGYTF.

The chain carries TRBV19 and TRBJ1-2; D is ambiguous. Germline CDR1 is LNHDA and CDR2 is SQIVND (reference sequence). CDR3 length: 14 amino acids. The V and J ends lost 3 bases and 2 bases respectively, with 10 bases between them. The chain's CDR3 is CASSIPPSNYGYTF. The CDR3 bases are TGTGCCAGTAGTATCCCTCCAAGCAACTATGGCTACACCTTC. Supplemented by reference TRBV19 and TRBJ1-2, the full variable domain reads DGGITQSPKYLFRKEGQNVTLSCEQNLNHDAMYWYRQDPGQGLRLIYYSQIVNDFQKGDIAEGYSVSREKKESFPLTVTSAQKNPTAFYLCASSIPPSNYGYTFGSGTRLTVV.

V gene TRBV28 combines with J gene TRBJ1-2; D remains unclear. V was pared by 3 bases and J by 0 bases, with 5 bases between. Germline lookup yields CDR1 MDHEN and CDR2 SYDVKM. CDR3 length equals 13 residues. The CDR3 DNA reads TGTGCCAGCAGTTTTACAGCTAACTATGGCTACACCTTC. As protein: CASSFTANYGYTF.

The chain recombines TRBV2 with TRBJ1-1; D perhaps matches TRBD1 (6 bases). The germline CDR1 and CDR2 sequences are SNHLY and FYNNEI. The CDR3 extends over 14 amino acids. The V end was cut by 3 bases, the J end by 7 bases, with 15 bases between. The DNA for the CDR3 is TGTGCCAGCAGTGAGCCAGGGGAGCGTGATGAAGCTTTCTTT. It yields the protein CASSEPGERDEAFF. Looking up the rest from reference TRBV2 and TRBJ1-1 gives the full variable domain: EPEVTQTPSHQVTQMGQEVILRCVPISNHLYFYWYRQILGQKVEFLVSFYNNEISEKSEIFDDQFSVERPDGSNFTLKIRSTKLEDSAMYFCASSEPGERDEAFFGQGTRLTVV.